This record covers a single T cell receptor (beta chain). No antigen is known for it. The PCR employed 60 Vbeta primers together with 13 Jbeta primers. Some clones are missing from TCRdb's copy, which holds only in-frame ones; the method was immunoSEQ multiplex PCR. The repertoire holds more than 95,000 clones, with 70% to 85% as singletons. The sample comes from a study of cytomegalovirus exposure and HLA in healthy donors. In the study overall: Tens of millions of unique TCR sequences came from HLA-typed donors in an early release. Points from the study as a whole: The authors assumed roughly uniform sequencing depth across donors for presence/absence analyses. Earlier findings revealed that most TCR beta V segments proved productive either about 87% or about 30% of the time.

Per the germline V gene, CDR1 is MRHNA and CDR2 is SNTAGT. V shed 2 bases and J shed 6 bases, with 9 bases lying between them. CDR3 length: 13 residues. The source is a woman aged 40 to 49 in good health and CMV-seropositive. The sequenced sample was PBMCs. J is TRBJ2-3 and V is TRBV6-4; weak D call: TRBD1 (6 bases). The CDR3 DNA reads as TGTGCCAGCAGTGACACTAGGGGGGATACGCAGTATTTT. This sequence encodes CASSDTRGDTQYF.